The TCR beta chain described here comes from a study of chemoradiotherapy in HPV16-positive cancers. Study in general: Two HPV16-positive patients' cells yielded candidate HPV-specific clones and common motifs.

Repertoires were sampled repeatedly during chemoradiotherapy. The study's findings and limits: Non-HPV-specific T cells did not expand in tumors during treatment, whereas candidate HPV-specific clones and E7-related motifs did. The functional HPV-specific definition rests on just a couple of HPV16-positive patients.

Data came from immunoSEQ multiplex PCR; TCRdb stores just in-frame clones and leaves some out. This table holds several thousand clones, about 74% found once. This clone was seen once. Its antigen is still unknown. This TCR was recovered from a human donor with HPV-associated anogenital cancer. This sample was obtained from a patient who underwent chemoradiotherapy.

The CDR3 nucleotides read TGTGCCATCAGTGAGTCTGACCCCCGCTCCTACAATGAGCAGTTCTTC. Residues: CAISESDPRSYNEQFF. The chain uses TRBV10-3 and TRBJ2-1; D is undetermined. Germline CDR1 ENHRY, CDR2 SYGVKD. V shed 0 bases and J shed 0 bases, with 9 bases lying between them. The CDR3 has 16 amino acids.